A selection of T cell receptor beta chains follows, all from one sample in a study of T cell repertoires in cytomegalovirus infection. No cognate antigen is known for these TCRs. TCRdb re-called the reads through MiXCR, storing one row per CDR3 protein. The sample consists of about 20,000 distinct CDR3 sequences, 35% to 45% of them appearing once. Material: CD8+ T cells from cultured PBMCs, obtained from culture after CMV antigen stimulation. These receptors were taken from a human donor in good health (CMV status not recorded). Some clones in this sample may be carry-over from other donors' samples. The CDR3 runs from the conserved cysteine through the conserved F or W. A D gene is named only where the DNA matches it firmly. Not every row has a clone size; where given, it reads once, few, many or a size class.

DNA	CDR3	size	D	V	J
TGTGCCAGTTCCAGACGCTCCTATAATTCACCCCTCCACTTT	CASSRRSYNSPLHF	NA	NA	TRBV12-3/TRBV12-4	TRBJ1-6
TGCGCCAGCAGCCAAGATCTGAAGGCTGAAGCTTTCTTT	CASSQDLKAEAFF	NA	NA	TRBV4-1	TRBJ1-1
TGTGCCTGGGGGTGGGGGGGCAACGCAGATACGCAGTATTTT	CAWGWGGNADTQYF	NA	NA	TRBV30	TRBJ2-3
TGTGCCAGCAGTTTAGGGGACAGTCACTATGGCTACACCTTC	CASSLGDSHYGYTF	NA	TRBD1	TRBV28	TRBJ1-2
TGTGCCAGCAGTCCCCCGGGGGGTGAAGCTTTCTTT	CASSPPGGEAFF	many	NA	TRBV6-7	TRBJ1-1
TGCGCCAGCAGCCAAGATCGACAGAACACTAACTATGGCTACACCTTC	CASSQDRQNTNYGYTF	NA	NA	TRBV4-3	TRBJ1-2
TGTGCCAGCAGCCCCCCCAGCAGGACCTACGAGCAGTACTTC	CASSPPSRTYEQYF	few	NA	TRBV7-9	TRBJ2-7
TGTGCCAGCAGCTTAGGCAGCGCGCTAGCCAAAAACATTCAGTACTTC	CASSLGSALAKNIQYF	NA	NA	TRBV11-2	TRBJ2-4
TGTGCCAGCAGTTACTCGGGGGTGAACACTGAAGCTTTCTTT	CASSYSGVNTEAFF	few	NA	TRBV6-5	TRBJ1-1
TGTGCCAGCTCCCCTCCGGGACTGTCCACCGGGGAGCTGTTTTTT	CASSPPGLSTGELFF	NA	NA	TRBV7-3	TRBJ2-2
TGTGCCAGCAGCTTAGAAAAAAATCAGCCCCAGCATTTT	CASSLEKNQPQHF	NA	NA	TRBV7-9	TRBJ1-5
TGTGCCAGCAGCCCCGTTGAGGGCTTATGGACTAGCGGGGGGGAAGAGACCCAGTACTTC	CASSPVEGLWTSGGEETQYF	few	TRBD2	TRBV7-6	TRBJ2-5
TGTGCCAGCGGTCGGGACAGCGCCCCTTATAGCAATCAGCCCCAGCATTTT	CASGRDSAPYSNQPQHF	NA	TRBD1	TRBV27	TRBJ1-5
TGTGCCAGCAGCCTAAGACAGGGGCGCATCTACAATGAGCAGTTCTTC	CASSLRQGRIYNEQFF	NA	TRBD1	TRBV11-2	TRBJ2-1
TGTGCCAGCAGCTTAGTTGGCGGGGAGCTGTTTTTT	CASSLVGGELFF	NA	NA	TRBV7-6	TRBJ2-2
TGTGCCAGCAGCTTAGGACGGACATGGGGCACTGAAGCTTTCTTT	CASSLGRTWGTEAFF	NA	NA	TRBV7-8	TRBJ1-1
TGTGCCAGCAGCCAGACAGGGGACTACGAGCAGTACTTC	CASSQTGDYEQYF	NA	TRBD1	TRBV7-9	TRBJ2-7
TGCGCCAGCAGCCAAGATCTGACTAAACCCATTTTCTTC	CASSQDLTKPIFF	NA	NA	TRBV4-1	TRBJ2-1
TGTGCCAGCAGTCCGCAGGCGGGTGGCTATGGCTACACCTTC	CASSPQAGGYGYTF	NA	NA	TRBV6-5	TRBJ1-2
TGCGCCAGCAGCCAAGATCAAAACCTAGCGGCCTACGAGCAGTACTTC	CASSQDQNLAAYEQYF	NA	TRBD2	TRBV4-3	TRBJ2-7
TGTGCCAGCAGCGGGCGAACCGGGGGGATCGTCACAGATACGCAGTATTTT	CASSGRTGGIVTDTQYF	NA	TRBD2	TRBV9	TRBJ2-3
TGTGCCAGCATAACGGGGGTCTCCTACGAGCAGTACTTC	CASITGVSYEQYF	NA	NA	TRBV6-1	TRBJ2-7
TGCAGTGCTAGAGATTGGTCTGGTGGGACTGAAGCTTTCTTT	CSARDWSGGTEAFF	NA	NA	TRBV20-1	TRBJ1-1
TGTGTCAGCAGCAAGGACCCCTACGAGCAGTACTTC	CVSSKDPYEQYF	NA	NA	TRBV3-1	TRBJ2-7
TGCAGTGCTAGAGAGTTTAGCGGGGGCGACACCGGGGAGCTGTTTTTT	CSAREFSGGDTGELFF	NA	TRBD2	TRBV20-1	TRBJ2-2
TGCAGCGCTAGGGGGGCTCGTGTGAACACTGAAGCTTTCTTT	CSARGARVNTEAFF	many	NA	TRBV29-1	TRBJ1-1
TGTGCCAGCAGCCCGCCCCTTACAGGGATGGGCTACACCTTC	CASSPPLTGMGYTF	few	NA	TRBV7-2	TRBJ1-2
TGTGCCAGCAGTTCGGACTCGCGGGAGACCCAGTACTTC	CASSSDSRETQYF	NA	NA	TRBV12-3/TRBV12-4	TRBJ2-5
TGTGCCAGCAGCTTAGATGGTTGGCTAGCGGGAGGATCCTACGAGCAGTACTTC	CASSLDGWLAGGSYEQYF	NA	TRBD2	TRBV11-2	TRBJ2-7
TGTGCCAGCAGCTTAACGGACAGGGTTGATGGCTACACCTTC	CASSLTDRVDGYTF	few	TRBD1	TRBV7-6	TRBJ1-2
TGCGCCAGCAGCCAAGGGGGGAGGGATGGCTACACCTTC	CASSQGGRDGYTF	few	NA	TRBV4-3	TRBJ1-2
TGTGCCAGCAGTTCGGGACAGACTAACTATGGCTACACCTTC	CASSSGQTNYGYTF	NA	TRBD1	TRBV12-3/TRBV12-4	TRBJ1-2
TGCGCCAGCAGCCAAGAAGCGACAGGGGGCAAGGAGACCCAGTACTTC	CASSQEATGGKETQYF	few	TRBD1	TRBV4-3	TRBJ2-5
TGCGCCAGCAGCTCCCCGGAGACCTTCTATGGCTACACCTTC	CASSSPETFYGYTF	NA	NA	TRBV4-3	TRBJ1-2
TGTGCCAGCAGTGACCAGGGTAACGATGAGCAGTTCTTC	CASSDQGNDEQFF	many	NA	TRBV6-4	TRBJ2-1
TGTGCCTGGAATTTTAGACCCCCACGGGGTGAGCAGTTCTTC	CAWNFRPPRGEQFF	NA	NA	TRBV30	TRBJ2-1
TGCGCCAGCAGCCACCAGCAGGGGAGCGGAGAGACCCAGTACTTC	CASSHQQGSGETQYF	NA	NA	TRBV4-3	TRBJ2-5
TGTGCCAGCAGCTTGGTCGGACAGCACACTGAAGCTTTCTTT	CASSLVGQHTEAFF	many	NA	TRBV7-2	TRBJ1-1
TGTGCCAGCCGCGAAAGAGGGGTCCCCCTTGACTCCTATAATTCACCCCTCCACTTT	CASRERGVPLDSYNSPLHF	once	NA	TRBV11-2	TRBJ1-6
TGTGCCAGCAGCTTAAGTGTCCAGCGGGGATCAGATACGCAGTATTTT	CASSLSVQRGSDTQYF	NA	TRBD2	TRBV7-3	TRBJ2-3